This T cell receptor beta chain was profiled in a study of blood T cell repertoires in COVID-19. Study-level background: Spain, Italy and the United States supplied samples that represented acute and convalescent COVID-19. The cDNA or gDNA used as material had been derived from T cells, B-cell-depleted T cells, or PBMCs.

The CDR3 loop spans 15 amino acids. V lost 1 base and J lost 4, with 11 bases in between. Germline-derived CDR1 and CDR2 are SGHAT and FQNNGV. Original handling: For nucleated cells, counts were estimated from reference gene primer amplification. Sequencing used immunoSEQ multiplex PCR; TCRdb keeps in-frame clones, though not all of them. The D gene and trimming were derived from the DNA, and the V and J assignments and clone size from that table. The table has 350,000 to 400,000 clones, around 87% seen once; the top ten hold around 1%. Assignments of participants to cohorts depended upon their own reported clinical history.

The V call is TRBV11-2, the J call TRBJ2-1; D is undetermined. Sequencing was performed on PBMCs or T cells enriched from blood (not recorded which). The origin of this receptor is a man aged 18 to 30 who had recovered from COVID-19. The CDR3 DNA is TGTGCCAGCAGCTTAGCTCCTAGGTTATACAATGAGCAGTTCTTC. This sequence encodes CASSLAPRLYNEQFF.